This T cell receptor (delta chain) appears in the sequencing data of a study of γδ T cells in repeated Plasmodium falciparum infection. Study results and limitations: Vdelta2-negative gammadelta repertoires appeared less diverse and less shared in Malian than Australian children.

This clone was observed at least ten times. Its target is unknown. A far more abundant clone sits one base away, making this likely a read error. Other DNA sequences in the same sample also yield this CDR3. TCRdb redid clone calling on the multiplex PCR reads using CATT. The sample carries about 89,000 delta-chain clones, over 1.3% recorded once. The germline V gene has CDR1 TSWWSYY and CDR2 QGS. The CDR3 covers 15 residues. Bulk repertoires came from Vgamma9/Vdelta2+ or Vdelta2-negative gammadelta T cells flow-sorted from PBMC. The rearrangement links TRDV1 to TRDJ1, with 8 positions matching TRDD3. Input material: gamma-delta T cells from blood. The receptor comes from a pool of human donors (malaria-infected and uninfected, not separated). The CDR3 protein is CALGEVLGDTDKLIF. The DNA of the CDR3 is TGCGCTCTTGGGGAGGTACTGGGGGACACCGATAAACTCATCTTT.